The rows below give T cell receptor beta chains drawn from one sample of a study of a mutant IDH1 vaccine in newly diagnosed glioma. These TCRs' antigens remain unknown. Using immunoSEQ multiplex PCR, the repertoire was profiled, and TCRdb retains in-frame clones only, with some absent. The data hold around 40,000 clones, with around 74% observed a single time. The source was PBMCs, collected from a glioma patient whose treatment included an IDH1 peptide vaccine. These receptors originate from a man aged 50 or older with glioma. CDR3s include the opening cysteine and the closing phenylalanine or tryptophan. The D gene is left open where the match is weak. Not every row has a clone size; where given, it reads once, few, many or a size class.

TRBJ1-2 | TRBD1 | TRBV5-6 | . | CASSLPRTGDGYTF | TGTGCCAGCAGCTTGCCCCGGACAGGGGATGGCTACACCTTC
TRBJ1-4 | . | TRBV5-1 | . | CASSLVAGEKLFF | TGCGCCAGCAGCTTGGTAGCAGGCGAAAAACTGTTTTTT
TRBJ1-1 | . | TRBV2 | once | CASSEGRVGTEAFF | TGTGCCAGCAGTGAAGGCAGGGTGGGGACTGAAGCTTTCTTT
TRBJ1-5 | . | TRBV6-6 | . | CASRTDRNQPQHF | TGTGCCAGCAGGACGGATCGGAATCAGCCCCAGCATTTT
TRBJ2-7 | TRBD1 | TRBV6-1 | . | CASRTGGPLGEQYF | TGTGCCAGCAGGACAGGGGGCCCTTTGGGCGAGCAGTACTTC
TRBJ1-5 | . | TRBV7-2 | . | CASSQNRNQPQHF | TGTGCCAGCAGCCAAAACAGGAACCAGCCCCAGCATTTT
TRBJ1-5 | . | TRBV6-6 | . | CASSFLGQPQHF | TGTGCCAGCAGTTTCCTGGGGCAGCCCCAGCATTTT
TRBJ2-7 | TRBD1 | TRBV5-1 | . | CASSQTGLQYF | TGCGCCAGCAGCCAGACAGGGCTCCAGTACTTC
TRBJ1-1 | . | TRBV11-1 | few | CASSLGVGQGNTEAFF | TGTGCCAGCAGCTTAGGTGTCGGGCAGGGGAACACTGAAGCTTTCTTT
TRBJ1-1 | . | TRBV5-6 | few | CASSRINTEAFF | TGTGCCAGCAGCCGAATTAACACTGAAGCTTTCTTT
TRBJ2-3 | . | TRBV7-9 | . | CASSLGRPGRADTQYF | TGTGCCAGCAGCTTAGGTAGGCCAGGGCGAGCAGATACGCAGTATTTT
TRBJ2-3 | . | TRBV30 | . | CAWSEGRDTQYF | TGTGCCTGGAGTGAGGGTCGCGATACGCAGTATTTT
TRBJ1-2 | . | TRBV19 | . | CASSTDGLYGYTF | TGTGCCAGTAGTACGGACGGCCTCTATGGCTACACCTTC